This T cell receptor beta chain originates from a study of blood T cell repertoires in COVID-19. Study summary: Samples came from the United States, Italy and Spain, spanning acute and convalescent COVID-19. T cells, B-cell-depleted T cells, or PBMCs provided the cDNA or gDNA that served as material.

Authors' methods: The assay estimated nucleated cells by amplifying reference gene primers. Method: immunoSEQ multiplex PCR; TCRdb's copy keeps in-frame clones and lacks some. V, J and clone size derive from that table, while D and trimming were established from the DNA sequence. The repertoire holds around 100,000 clones, with 69% as singletons. This clone was seen only a few times. This receptor was taken from an elderly man with acute or convalescent COVID-19. Material for sequencing was peripheral blood.

As DNA, the CDR3 is TGTGCCAGTAGTATAGATCCTGGGGACAGGAAAAGGGAGCAGTTCTTC. It encodes CASSIDPGDRKREQFF. V usage is TRBV19 and J usage is TRBJ2-1; TRBD1 matches 8 bases. The germline V gene has CDR1 LNHDA and CDR2 SQIVND (reference sequence). The CDR3 contains 16 residues. V lost 0 bases to trimming and J lost 10 bases; unmatched junction nucleotides: 11. The full variable domain, with the rest looked up from reference TRBV19 and TRBJ2-1, is DGGITQSPKYLFRKEGQNVTLSCEQNLNHDAMYWYRQDPGQGLRLIYYSQIVNDFQKGDIAEGYSVSREKKESFPLTVTSAQKNPTAFYLCASSIDPGDRKREQFFGPGTRLTVL.